Below, 14 T cell receptor beta chains from the same sample are listed, as sequenced in a study of blood T cell repertoires in COVID-19. The table came from immunoSEQ multiplex PCR; TCRdb's copy has only in-frame clones and leaves some out. The table has some 300,000 clones, roughly 90% seen once. Sample: peripheral blood. The receptors shown here come from a woman aged 25-40 years with COVID-19, enrolled during active disease.

CDR3 region: CASSISSGRTDTQYF. The DNA of the CDR3 is TGTGCCAGTAGTATCTCCAGCGGTCGCACAGATACGCAGTATTTT. V usage is TRBV19 and J usage is TRBJ2-3; weak D call: TRBD2 (5 bases). V lost 3 bases to trimming and J lost 1 base, with 11 bases between them. CDR3 length: 15 amino acids. The germline V gene has CDR1 LNHDA and CDR2 SQIVND (reference sequence).

The chain carries TRBV5-4 and TRBJ2-5, with TRBD2 identical over 8 bases. After removal of 4 bases from V and 5 bases from J, the junction contained 10 bases not matched to a gene. The CDR3 is 15 amino acids. The germline V gene encodes CDR1 SGHNT and CDR2 YYREEE (reference sequence). The CDR3: CASSSSGGPGETQYF. The CDR3 nucleotides read TGTGCCAGCAGCAGCTCGGGGGGGCCCGGGGAGACCCAGTACTTC. The full variable domain, its missing parts supplied by reference TRBV5-4 and TRBJ2-5, is ETGVTQSPTHLIKTRGQQVTLRCSSQSGHNTVSWYQQALGQGPQFIFQYYREEENGRGNFPPRFSGLQFPNYSSELNVNALELDDSALYLCASSSSGGPGETQYFGPGTRLLVL.

This clone was observed once. The rearrangement joins TRBV11-3 to TRBJ1-1, with D unclear. CDR3 length equals 18 residues. Germline V lookup: CDR1 SGHNT, CDR2 YENEEA. Trimming stripped 2 bases from V and 5 bases from J, with 24 bases between. CDR3 loop: CASSLTPPLHPVWTEAFF. For the CDR3, the DNA is TGTGCCAGCAGCTTAACCCCCCCCCTGCACCCGGTGTGGACTGAAGCTTTCTTT.

The CDR3 protein is CASSQERRGGLSTQYF. CDR3 in DNA: TGCGCCAGCAGCCAAGAGAGACGGGGGGGCCTCTCTACGCAGTATTTT. The chain joins TRBV4-3 to TRBJ2-3, with 8 positions matching TRBD2. CDR3 length equals 16 residues. Unmatched junction bases numbered 10, after V lost 0 bases and J lost 8 bases. Germline V CDR1 and CDR2: LGHNA, YSLEER.

The genes are TRBV19 and TRBJ1-5; 7 nucleotides agree with TRBD1. V lost 11 bases, J lost 3 bases, and 7 bases stayed unmatched. The V gene's germline CDR1 is LNHDA and CDR2 SQIVND (reference sequence). This CDR3 has 13 residues. DNA of the CDR3: TGTGCCGAGGGGGGACAGTACAATCAGCCCCAGCATTTT. It is translated as CAEGGQYNQPQHF. The variable domain in full, completed from reference TRBV19 and TRBJ1-5, reads DGGITQSPKYLFRKEGQNVTLSCEQNLNHDAMYWYRQDPGQGLRLIYYSQIVNDFQKGDIAEGYSVSREKKESFPLTVTSAQKNPTAFYLCAEGGQYNQPQHFGDGTRLSIL.

V and J are TRBV12-3 or TRBV12-4 and TRBJ1-2; D ambiguous. The CDR3 runs to 13 residues. V lost 6 bases and J 2 bases, leaving 10 bases between the germline ends. CDR3 sequence reads: CASRETGNYGYTF. Here the CDR3 DNA reads TGTGCCAGCAGAGAGACGGGGAACTATGGCTACACCTTC.

As DNA, the CDR3 is TGTGCCAGCTCACCCCAGCCTAGCGGGGGGGCTATCTACAATGAGCAGTTCTTC. Protein product: CASSPQPSGGAIYNEQFF. The chain uses TRBV18 and TRBJ2-1; 12 bases line up with TRBD2. The germline gives CDR1 KGHSH, CDR2 LQKENI. The CDR3 spans 18 residues. Unmatched junction bases numbered 9, after V lost 3 bases and J lost 3 bases. Using reference TRBV18 and TRBJ2-1 for the parts outside the CDR3, the full variable domain is NAGVMQNPRHLVRRRGQEARLRCSPMKGHSHVYWYRQLPEEGLKFMVYLQKENIIDESGMPKERFSAEFPKEGPSILRIQQVVRGDSAAYFCASSPQPSGGAIYNEQFFGPGTRLTVL.

The CDR3 DNA reads as TGTGCCAGTAGCCCTTGGGGACAGCTCATGAACACTGAAGCTTTCTTT. It codes for CASSPWGQLMNTEAFF. V and J are TRBV19 and TRBJ1-1; 7 nucleotides align to TRBD1. V trimming: 6 bases; J trimming: 0 bases; junction bases outside the gene matches: 10. The CDR3 is made up of 16 amino acids. The V gene's germline CDR1 is LNHDA and CDR2 SQIVND (reference sequence).

The genes are TRBV6-6 and TRBJ2-1, with 9 bases fitting TRBD2. The CDR3 length is 14 residues. Germline V lookup: CDR1 MNHNY, CDR2 SVGAGI (reference sequence). After removal of 5 bases from V and 6 bases from J, the junction contained 5 bases not matched to a gene. The CDR3 region has the DNA TGTGCCAGCAGTCCGCGGGGGGGCCTCAATGAGCAGTTCTTC. It yields the protein CASSPRGGLNEQFF.

This chain links TRBV3-1 (or the pseudogene TRBV3-2) with TRBJ1-2; D not resolved. The CDR3 covers 15 residues. Trimming took off 4 bases at V and 5 bases at J, with 17 bases between the two ends. The germline V gene encodes CDR1 LGHDT and CDR2 YNNKEL (reference sequence). CDR3 in amino acids: CASSRRLYERYGYTF. The CDR3 coding sequence is TGTGCCAGCAGCCGCCGCCTTTATGAGAGATATGGCTACACCTTC.

The chain uses TRBV6-5 and TRBJ2-7, with a tentative D call TRBD1 (6 bases). The CDR3 is 13 residues long. Germline V gene lookup returns CDR1 MNHEY and CDR2 SVGAGI. V was cut by 0 bases and J by 6 bases, with 9 bases left in between. In nucleotides, the CDR3 is TGTGCCAGCAGTTACTCGGACAGCTCCGAGCAGTACTTC. It specifies CASSYSDSSEQYF.

This clone was counted a few times. The V call is TRBV14, the J call TRBJ1-1; no clear D. The V gene's germline CDR1 is SGHDN and CDR2 FVKESK. The CDR3 has 17 amino acids. Trimming removed 0 bases from V and 2 bases from J, with 16 bases in between. CDR3: CASSQDLLAGLNTEAFF. For the CDR3, the DNA is TGTGCCAGCAGCCAAGATCTTTTGGCAGGACTAAACACTGAAGCTTTCTTT.

The chain uses TRBV2 and TRBJ2-1; TRBD1 might be the D (6 bases). Trimming shortened V by 5 bases and J by 4 bases, and 12 bases separated the two germline ends. CDR3 length equals 14 residues. Germline values: CDR1 SNHLY, CDR2 FYNNEI. The CDR3 coding sequence is TGTGCCAGCAGTTTATCAGGACAGTACAATGAGCAGTTCTTC. This encodes CASSLSGQYNEQFF. The complete variable domain, with remaining parts taken from reference TRBV2 and TRBJ2-1, reads EPEVTQTPSHQVTQMGQEVILRCVPISNHLYFYWYRQILGQKVEFLVSFYNNEISEKSEIFDDQFSVERPDGSNFTLKIRSTKLEDSAMYFCASSLSGQYNEQFFGPGTRLTVL.

The rearrangement joins TRBV27 to TRBJ2-6, with D perhaps TRBD1 (5 bases). Looked up from germline, CDR1 is MNHEY and CDR2 is SMNVEV (reference sequence). Trimming cost V 7 bases and J 3 bases, with 10 bases left between them. There are 14 residues in the CDR3. CDR3 protein: CASTDIFGANVLTF. The CDR3 DNA sequence: TGTGCCAGCACGGACATATTTGGGGCCAACGTCCTGACTTTC.